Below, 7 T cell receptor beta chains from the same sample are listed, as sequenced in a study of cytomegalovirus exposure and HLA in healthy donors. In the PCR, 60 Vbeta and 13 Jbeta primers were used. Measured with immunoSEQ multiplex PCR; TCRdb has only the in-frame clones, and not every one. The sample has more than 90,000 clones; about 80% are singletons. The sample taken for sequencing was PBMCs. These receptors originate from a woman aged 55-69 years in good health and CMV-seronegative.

CDR3: CSVDTGLNTEAFF. The DNA of the CDR3 is TGCAGCGTCGATACAGGGTTGAACACTGAAGCTTTCTTT. The V call is TRBV29-1, the J call TRBJ1-1; possible D gene TRBD1, 6 bases. V dropped 6 bases and J dropped 0 bases, with 11 bases sitting between them. CDR1 is SQVTM, CDR2 ANQGSEA, per germline. CDR3 length: 13 amino acids.

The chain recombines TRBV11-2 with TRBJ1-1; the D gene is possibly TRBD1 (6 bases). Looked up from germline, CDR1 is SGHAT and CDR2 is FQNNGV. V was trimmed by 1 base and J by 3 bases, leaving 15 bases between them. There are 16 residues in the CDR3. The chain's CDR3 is CASSLGQQGDHTEAFF. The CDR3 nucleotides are TGTGCCAGCAGCTTAGGGCAACAGGGCGACCACACTGAAGCTTTCTTT.

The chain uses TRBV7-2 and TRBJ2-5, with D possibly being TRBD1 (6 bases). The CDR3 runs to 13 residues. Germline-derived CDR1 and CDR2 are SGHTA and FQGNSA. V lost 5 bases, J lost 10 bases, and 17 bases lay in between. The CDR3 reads CASSPGWGRYQYF. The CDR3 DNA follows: TGTGCCAGCAGCCCCGGGTGGGGGCGGTACCAGTACTTC.

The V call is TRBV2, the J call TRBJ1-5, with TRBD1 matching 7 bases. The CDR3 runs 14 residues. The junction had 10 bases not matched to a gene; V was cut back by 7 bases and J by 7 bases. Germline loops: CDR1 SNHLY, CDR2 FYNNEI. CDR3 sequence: CASNSDRVEQPQHF. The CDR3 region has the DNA TGTGCCAGCAATTCCGACAGGGTGGAACAGCCCCAGCATTTT.

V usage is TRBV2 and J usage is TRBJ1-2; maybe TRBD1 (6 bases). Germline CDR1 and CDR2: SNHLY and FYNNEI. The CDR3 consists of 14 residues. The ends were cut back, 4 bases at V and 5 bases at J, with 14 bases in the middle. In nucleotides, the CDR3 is TGTGCCAGCAGTGCTGGACAGTGGAGATATGGCTACACCTTC. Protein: CASSAGQWRYGYTF. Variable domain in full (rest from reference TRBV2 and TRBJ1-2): EPEVTQTPSHQVTQMGQEVILRCVPISNHLYFYWYRQILGQKVEFLVSFYNNEISEKSEIFDDQFSVERPDGSNFTLKIRSTKLEDSAMYFCASSAGQWRYGYTFGSGTRLTVV.

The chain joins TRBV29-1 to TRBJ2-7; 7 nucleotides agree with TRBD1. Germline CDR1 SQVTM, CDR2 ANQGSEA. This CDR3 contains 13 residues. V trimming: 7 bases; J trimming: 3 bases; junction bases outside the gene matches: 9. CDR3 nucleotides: TGCAGCGCCTTAATCGACAGGGACTACGAGCAGTACTTC. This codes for CSALIDRDYEQYF.

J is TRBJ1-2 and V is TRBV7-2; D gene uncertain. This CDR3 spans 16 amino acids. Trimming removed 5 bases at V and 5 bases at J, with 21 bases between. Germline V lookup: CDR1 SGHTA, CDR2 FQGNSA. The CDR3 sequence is CASSTLDGITTYGYTF. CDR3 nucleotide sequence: TGTGCCAGCAGCACCCTGGACGGGATTACCACTTATGGCTACACCTTC.